Shown below are 19 T cell receptor beta chains from a single sample sequenced in a study of cytomegalovirus exposure and HLA in healthy donors. PCR involved 60 Vbeta and 13 Jbeta primers. Measured with immunoSEQ multiplex PCR; TCRdb has only the in-frame clones, and not every one. In the table there are 55,000 to 85,000 clones, about 84% of which are singletons. Sequenced sample: PBMCs. Receptor source: a man between 18 and 35 years old in good health and CMV-seropositive.

The V gene is TRBV19, the J gene TRBJ2-7; D unresolved. Per the germline V gene, CDR1 is LNHDA and CDR2 is SQIVND (reference sequence). This CDR3 has 12 amino acids. V was shortened by 10 bases and J by 3 bases, with 13 bases between the two germline ends. CDR3 sequence: CATRDSYYEQYF. In DNA form, the CDR3 reads TGTGCCACCCGAGACTCTTACTACGAGCAGTACTTC.

The rearrangement links TRBV28 to TRBJ2-7, with TRBD2 matching over 15 bases. The length of the CDR3 is 16 residues. V was clipped by 7 bases and J by 3 bases; unmatched bases: 7. Germline V gene sequence: CDR1 MDHEN, CDR2 SYDVKM. CDR3 region: CASTQLGLAGGYEQYF. Here the CDR3 DNA reads TGTGCCAGCACTCAACTGGGACTAGCGGGAGGCTACGAGCAGTACTTC.

This sequence joins TRBV7-8 and TRBJ2-2; perhaps TRBD2 as D (6 bases). Germline lookup yields CDR1 SGHVS and CDR2 FQNEAQ. The V end lost 5 bases, the J end lost 3 bases, and 13 bases lay between the germline ends. This CDR3 is built from 15 residues. The chain's CDR3 is CASSLAGLYTGELFF. The CDR3 nucleotides are TGTGCCAGCAGCCTTGCGGGGTTATACACCGGGGAGCTGTTTTTT.

V usage is TRBV1 and J usage is TRBJ2-5; the table gives TRBD1 as D, unverified against the DNA. TRBV1 is classified as a pseudogene. The CDR3 totals 17 residues. The CDR3 DNA is TGCACCAGCAGCCAAGATGGGCAGGGGGCGCGGGTGGGGACCCAGTACTTC. It codes for CTSSQDGQGARVGTQYF.

This CDR3 is CSVEEGQGGEQYF. CDR3 DNA sequence: TGCAGCGTTGAAGAAGGACAGGGCGGCGAGCAGTACTTC. The chain employs TRBV29-1 and TRBJ2-7, with 8 bases fitting TRBD1. The germline CDR1 and CDR2 sequences are SQVTM and ANQGSEA. After removal of 0 bases from V and 6 bases from J, the junction contained 4 bases not matched to a gene. The CDR3 contains 13 residues.

This rearrangement joins TRBV9 to TRBJ1-1; D gene unclear. From germline, CDR1 is SGDLS and CDR2 YYNGEE. Trimming removed 1 base from V and 1 base from J, with 5 bases in between. The CDR3 totals 13 residues. The CDR3 region is CASSVNRNTEAFF. DNA of the CDR3: TGTGCCAGCAGCGTAAATAGGAACACTGAAGCTTTCTTT.

This chain joins TRBV6-5 and TRBJ1-6; the match to TRBD1 covers 10 bases. Unmatched junction bases numbered 4, after V lost 4 bases and J lost 7 bases. Germline CDR1 MNHEY, CDR2 SVGAGI. The CDR3 extends over 15 amino acids. Here the CDR3 reads CASSSPGQGNSPLHF. The DNA of the CDR3 is TGTGCCAGCAGTTCCCCGGGACAGGGGAATTCACCCCTCCACTTT.

The V and J genes are TRBV5-1 and TRBJ1-6; D is possibly TRBD1 (5 bases). The germline CDR1 and CDR2 sequences are SGHRS and YFSETQ. The CDR3 length is 16 residues. Trimming removed 2 bases from V and 7 bases from J, with 16 bases in between. The CDR3 region is CASSFMWDSPNSPLHF. Written as DNA, the CDR3 is TGCGCCAGCAGCTTTATGTGGGACTCCCCAAATTCACCCCTCCACTTT.

The CDR3 reads CASTFEGTGASPLHF. The CDR3 DNA sequence: TGCGCCAGCACCTTCGAGGGGACAGGGGCCTCACCCCTCCACTTT. The rearrangement links TRBV5-1 to TRBJ1-6; TRBD1 matches at 10 bases. V shed 6 bases, J shed 10 bases, and the junction held 10 bases outside the gene matches. Germline lookup yields CDR1 SGHRS and CDR2 YFSETQ. CDR3 size: 15 residues.

This chain joins TRBV30 and TRBJ1-3; 9 bases align to TRBD1. This CDR3 comprises 15 residues. Germline CDR1 is GTSNPN and CDR2 is SVGIG (reference sequence). V lost 1 base, J lost 4 bases, and 5 bases stayed unmatched. The CDR3 region is CAWSGGQGLGNTIYF. Here the CDR3 DNA reads TGTGCCTGGAGTGGGGGACAGGGATTAGGAAACACCATATATTTT.

The chain uses TRBV14 and TRBJ1-2; possibly TRBD1 for D (5 bases). The V end was cut by 1 base, the J end by 7 bases, with 19 bases between. CDR3 length equals 16 residues. Germline loops: CDR1 SGHDN, CDR2 FVKESK. CDR3 sequence (DNA): TGTGCCAGCAGCCAAGTACCCTTAGCCAGGGAGGGTGGCTACACCTTC. It specifies CASSQVPLAREGGYTF.

The rearrangement joins TRBV28 to TRBJ1-3, with D perhaps TRBD1 (5 bases). Trimming stripped 5 bases from V and 0 bases from J, with 17 bases between. CDR3 length: 17 amino acids. Germline V gene lookup returns CDR1 MDHEN and CDR2 SYDVKM. Written as DNA, the CDR3 is TGTGCCAGCAGTCCTGGTTCGGGGGGTCTCTCTGGAAACACCATATATTTT. This sequence encodes CASSPGSGGLSGNTIYF.

This clone was counted a few times. V is TRBV2 and J is TRBJ2-6, with D tentatively TRBD2 (7 bases). This CDR3 region has 15 residues. The germline CDR1 and CDR2 sequences are SNHLY and FYNNEI. V lost 5 bases and J 4 bases, leaving 12 bases between the germline ends. CDR3 bases: TGTGCCAGCAGTCAACAGGGAGGGGGGGCCAACGTCCTGACTTTC. The encoded protein is CASSQQGGGANVLTF.

The rearrangement joins TRBV4-1 to TRBJ1-5, with D possibly matching TRBD1 (6 bases). The CDR3 extends over 17 amino acids. The V end lost 0 bases, the J end lost 0 bases, and 12 bases lay between the germline ends. The germline V gene has CDR1 MGHRA and CDR2 YSYEKL. CDR3 region: CASSQETDSYSNQPQHF. The CDR3 bases are TGCGCCAGCAGCCAAGAAACGGACAGTTATAGCAATCAGCCCCAGCATTTT.

The chain couples TRBV6-1 to TRBJ2-7; 12 bases line up with TRBD2. The germline gives CDR1 MNHNS, CDR2 SASEGT. The CDR3 loop spans 15 amino acids. Trimming removed 1 base from V and 4 bases from J; junction bases left unmatched: 2. The CDR3 nucleotides read TGTGCCAGCAGTGAAGATCTAGCGGGAGGGTACGAGCAGTACTTC. This translates into CASSEDLAGGYEQYF.

This rearrangement joins TRBV7-9 to TRBJ1-1; 11 bases fit TRBD1. V trimming: 4 bases; J trimming: 5 bases; junction bases outside the gene matches: 9. CDR1 SEHNR and CDR2 FQNEAQ come from the germline V gene (reference sequence). The CDR3 runs 16 residues. The CDR3 DNA is TGTGCCAGCAGCTCAACAAGCCGGGACAGGGGGACTGAAGCTTTCTTT. As protein: CASSSTSRDRGTEAFF.

This clone has more than one count but fewer than ten. CDR3 nucleotide sequence: TGTGCCAGCAGCTTGGCCGGCACCGGGGAGCTGTTTTTT. Protein product: CASSLAGTGELFF. The chain uses TRBV5-4 and TRBJ2-2; D gene uncertain. The CDR3 has 13 residues. Germline CDR1 and CDR2: SGHNT and YYREEE (reference sequence). Trimming pared 0 bases from V and 4 bases from J, leaving 4 bases between.

The genes are TRBV25-1 and TRBJ2-5; D perhaps matches TRBD1 (6 bases). CDR1 and CDR2 from the germline V gene are MGHDK and SYGVNS. There are 14 residues in the CDR3. Trimming removed 7 bases at V and 4 bases at J, with 16 bases between. CDR3: CASNPPGVLETQYF. The CDR3 coding sequence is TGTGCCAGCAACCCCCCAGGGGTTTTAGAGACCCAGTACTTC.

This clone was found once. The chain combines TRBV2 with TRBJ2-7, with TRBD1 matching 10 bases. J was trimmed by 4 bases and V by 5 bases; bases with no gene match: 20. The CDR3 runs 19 residues. Germline V gives CDR1 SNHLY, CDR2 FYNNEI. CDR3 loop: CASSKRRDRGQGGEYEQYF. DNA of the CDR3: TGTGCCAGCAGTAAAAGGCGGGACAGGGGCCAAGGGGGTGAGTACGAGCAGTACTTC.